This T cell receptor beta chain was identified during a study of radiation and T cells in renal cell carcinoma. Study-wide results and caveats: No pretreatment tumor biopsies were available for baseline clonotypes.

TCRdb's copy holds only in-frame clones and misses some; the assay was immunoSEQ multiplex PCR. This table has about 78,000 clones, 80% to 90% appearing once. This clone was found once. The target antigen is unknown. This sample's time point: blood 4 weeks post-SBRT, at nephrectomy. Treatment specified: 15 Gy SBRT to primary tumor, nephrectomy 4 weeks later. Nephrectomy followed 15 Gy stereotactic body radiation by 4 weeks. After SBRT, blood was collected at 2 and 4 weeks, plus baseline. The patient's renal cell carcinoma had clear cell pathology. V trimming: 5 bases; J trimming: 7 bases; junction bases outside the gene matches: 4. The germline gives CDR1 MNHEY, CDR2 SVGAGI. The CDR3 covers 13 residues.

The source of this sequence is a woman in her seventies with renal cell carcinoma. Source: blood, taken from a patient whose treatment included radiotherapy and nephrectomy. The chain joins TRBV6-5 to TRBJ1-4, with 7 bases identical to TRBD1. The chain's CDR3 is CASSVRGSEKLFF. Written as DNA, the CDR3 is TGTGCCAGCAGTGTCAGGGGGAGTGAAAAACTGTTTTTT.